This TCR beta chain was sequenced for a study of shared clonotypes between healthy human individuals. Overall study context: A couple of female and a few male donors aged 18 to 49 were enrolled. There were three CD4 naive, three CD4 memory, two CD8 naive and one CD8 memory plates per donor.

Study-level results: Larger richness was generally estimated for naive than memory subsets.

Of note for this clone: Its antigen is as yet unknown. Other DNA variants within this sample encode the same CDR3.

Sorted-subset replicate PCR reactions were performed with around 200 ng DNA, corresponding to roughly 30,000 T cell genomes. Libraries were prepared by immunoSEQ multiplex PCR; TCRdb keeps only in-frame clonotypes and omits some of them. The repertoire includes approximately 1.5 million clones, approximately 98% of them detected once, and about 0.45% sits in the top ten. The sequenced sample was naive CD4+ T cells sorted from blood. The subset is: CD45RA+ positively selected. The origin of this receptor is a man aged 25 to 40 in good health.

For the CDR3, the DNA is TGTGCCAGCAGCGTAGGGCTAGCGGGAGTCGAGCAGTACTTC. Encoded protein: CASSVGLAGVEQYF. The chain links TRBV9 to TRBJ2-7; 10 bases match TRBD2. The germline V gene has CDR1 SGDLS and CDR2 YYNGEE. The CDR3 sequence is 14 residues long. With 0 bases clipped from V and 6 bases from J, the junction kept 3 bases outside the gene matches. Full variable domain (remainder filled in from reference TRBV9 and TRBJ2-7): DSGVTQTPKHLITATGQRVTLRCSPRSGDLSVYWYQQSLDQGLQFLIQYYNGEERAKGNILERFSAQQFPDLHSELNLSSLELGDSALYFCASSVGLAGVEQYFGPGTRLTVT.